This TCR beta chain was captured by sequencing in a study of blood T cell repertoires in COVID-19. Looking at the study overall: The samples span acute and convalescent COVID-19 from the United States, Italy and Spain.

The CDR3 length is 13 residues. From germline, CDR1 is MDHEN and CDR2 SYDVKM. Trimming stripped 5 bases from V and 2 bases from J, with 10 bases between. In the original workflow: Amplification from reference gene primers served as the basis for estimated nucleated cell counts. Clones were sequenced by immunoSEQ multiplex PCR, and TCRdb holds only the in-frame ones, with some missing. V, J and clone size reflect that table, while D and trimming were determined from the DNA. This sample yields about 400,000 clones, of which more than 85% are seen a single time; 2.5% to 3.5% belongs to the top ten. The TCR originated in a human donor in a cohort sampled during active COVID-19. The J gene is TRBJ2-7, the V gene TRBV28; perhaps TRBD1 as D (5 bases). Specimen: peripheral blood. The CDR3 loop reads CASSPRGTYEQYF. CDR3 coding DNA: TGTGCCAGCAGTCCAAGGGGCACCTACGAGCAGTACTTC.